One sample yielded the 17 T cell receptor beta chains listed below, sequenced in a study of blood T cell repertoires in COVID-19. Some clones are missing from TCRdb's copy, which holds only in-frame ones; the method was immunoSEQ multiplex PCR. The sample contains some 190,000 clones, approximately 85% of which appear only once. The material sequenced was peripheral blood. The receptors come from a human donor with active or convalescent COVID-19. The donor label of this sample is uncertain.

The gene calls are TRBV30 and TRBJ1-6; weak D call: TRBD1 (6 bases). V was trimmed by 5 bases and J by 9 bases, leaving 14 bases between them. The CDR3 runs 13 residues. The germline V gene has CDR1 GTSNPN and CDR2 SVGIG (reference sequence). In DNA, the CDR3 is TGTGCCTGGCGGACAGATTGGGGTTCACCCCTCCACTTT. This translates into CAWRTDWGSPLHF.

The chain joins TRBV28 to TRBJ2-4; possibly TRBD1 for D (6 bases). Trimming shortened V by 5 bases and J by 0 bases, and 17 bases separated the two germline ends. This CDR3 is 17 amino acids long. Germline values: CDR1 MDHEN, CDR2 SYDVKM. The CDR3 reads CASSHDNRALAKNIQYF. Written as DNA, the CDR3 is TGTGCCAGCAGTCACGACAACAGGGCACTAGCCAAAAACATTCAGTACTTC.

This chain uses TRBV6-5 with TRBJ1-2, with D unclear. Germline CDR1 is MNHEY and CDR2 is SVGAGI. There are 14 residues in the CDR3. V lost 2 bases and J 3 bases, leaving 10 bases between the germline ends. CDR3 sequence reads: CASSYNGGDYGYTF. CDR3 bases: TGTGCCAGCAGTTACAACGGAGGAGACTATGGCTACACCTTC.

V is TRBV7-2 and J is TRBJ2-5, with 11 bases lining up with TRBD2. The CDR3 covers 18 residues. Germline assignment: CDR1 SGHTA and CDR2 FQGNSA. V lost 2 bases to trimming and J lost 5 bases; unmatched junction nucleotides: 13. The CDR3 sequence: CASSLRLAGRGPTETQYF. CDR3 sequence (DNA): TGTGCCAGCAGCTTAAGACTAGCGGGAAGGGGACCCACGGAGACCCAGTACTTC. Filled out from reference TRBV7-2 and TRBJ2-5, the complete variable domain reads GAGVSQSPSNKVTEKGKDVELRCDPISGHTALYWYRQSLGQGLEFLIYFQGNSAPDKSGLPSDRFSAERTGGSVSTLTIQRTQQEDSAVYLCASSLRLAGRGPTETQYFGPGTRLLVL.

The V gene is TRBV19, the J gene TRBJ2-1, with D tentatively TRBD1 (6 bases). The CDR3 is 13 amino acids. With 5 bases removed from V and 5 bases from J, the gap between germline ends came to 10 bases. Germline CDR1 LNHDA, CDR2 SQIVND (reference sequence). The CDR3 protein is CASSSDRNNEQFF. The CDR3 DNA is TGTGCCAGTAGTTCGGACAGAAACAATGAGCAGTTCTTC.

The rearrangement links TRBV11-2 to TRBJ2-1; 7 bases are shared with TRBD1. Per germline, CDR1 SGHAT and CDR2 FQNNGV. This CDR3 region has 15 residues. V dropped 1 base and J dropped 7; count of bases not matched to a gene: 7. CDR3 coding DNA: TGTGCCAGCAGCTTAGGAGGGGGCCCCGGAAATGAGCAGTTCTTC. Amino acids: CASSLGGGPGNEQFF.

The rearrangement uses TRBV27 and TRBJ2-3, with no clear D. CDR3 length equals 11 residues. V dropped 7 bases and J dropped 4 bases, with 6 bases sitting between them. The germline V gene encodes CDR1 MNHEY and CDR2 SMNVEV (reference sequence). The CDR3 nucleotides read TGTGCCAGCAAAAAGCCAGATACGCAGTATTTT. It encodes CASKKPDTQYF.

This chain connects TRBV5-4 to TRBJ1-3, with TRBD1 as a possible D gene (5 bases). The CDR3 totals 16 residues. Deletions cut 0 bases from V and 0 bases from J, with 10 bases between. CDR1 is SGHNT, CDR2 YYREEE, per germline (reference sequence). The CDR3 here is CASSLDQDISGNTIYF. The CDR3 nucleotides read TGTGCCAGCAGCTTGGACCAGGACATCTCTGGAAACACCATATATTTT.

This chain joins TRBV19 and TRBJ1-1; 8 bases match TRBD1. The CDR3 spans 15 residues. Trimming took 4 bases from V and 1 from J; bases not matched to a gene: 5. Germline assignment: CDR1 LNHDA and CDR2 SQIVND (reference sequence). The DNA of the CDR3 is TGTGCCAGTAGTAGTGGACAGGGATGGAACACTGAAGCTTTCTTT. This translates into CASSSGQGWNTEAFF.

The chain recombines TRBV19 with TRBJ2-1; maybe TRBD1 (5 bases). V was pared by 7 bases and J by 8 bases, with 18 bases between. The CDR3 runs to 14 residues. CDR1 LNHDA and CDR2 SQIVND come from the germline V gene (reference sequence). CDR3: CASTIPGRTDEQFF. The CDR3 DNA is TGTGCCAGTACTATCCCAGGGCGCACCGATGAGCAGTTCTTC.

The genes are TRBV5-1 and TRBJ2-5; D call uncertain. The CDR3 spans 12 residues. The germline V gene encodes CDR1 SGHRS and CDR2 YFSETQ. Trimming cost V 5 bases and J 1 base, with 6 bases left between them. The CDR3 DNA sequence: TGCGCCAGCAGGCAGGCCCAAGAGACCCAGTACTTC. Its protein product is CASRQAQETQYF.

The chain carries TRBV3-1 (or the pseudogene TRBV3-2) and TRBJ1-2; TRBD1 might be the D (6 bases). Germline V CDR1 and CDR2: LGHDT, YNNKEL (reference sequence). V was clipped by 0 bases and J by 8 bases, with 16 bases between them. CDR3 length equals 15 residues. CDR3 nucleotide sequence: TGTGCCAGCAGCCAAGATCGGGGGGGCTCGGGAGGCTACACCTTC. Residues: CASSQDRGGSGGYTF.

The gene calls are TRBV7-2 and TRBJ2-7, with D perhaps TRBD1 (6 bases). Trimming removed 1 base from V and 4 bases from J, with 11 bases in between. The CDR3 is 14 residues long. From germline, CDR1 is SGHTA and CDR2 FQGNSA. This CDR3 reads CASSLEVRGYEQYF. The DNA of the CDR3 is TGTGCCAGCAGCTTAGAGGTCAGGGGATACGAGCAGTACTTC. Complete variable domain (other parts from reference TRBV7-2 and TRBJ2-7): GAGVSQSPSNKVTEKGKDVELRCDPISGHTALYWYRQSLGQGLEFLIYFQGNSAPDKSGLPSDRFSAERTGGSVSTLTIQRTQQEDSAVYLCASSLEVRGYEQYFGPGTRLTVT.

This clone was counted a single time. The gene calls are TRBV3-1 (or the pseudogene TRBV3-2) and TRBJ2-2, with TRBD2 matching 8 bases. The V gene end was trimmed by 5 bases and the J gene end by 4 bases; junction bases not matched to a gene: 12. Looked up from germline, CDR1 is LGHDT and CDR2 is YNNKEL (reference sequence). The CDR3 sequence is 17 residues long. CDR3 sequence: CASSRRAGGRVTGELFF. CDR3 sequence (DNA): TGTGCCAGCAGCAGGAGGGCGGGAGGAAGGGTCACCGGGGAGCTGTTTTTT.

This clone was found a few times. The V and J genes are TRBV28 and TRBJ1-2, with D unresolved. Germline lookup yields CDR1 MDHEN and CDR2 SYDVKM. V dropped 2 bases and J dropped 4 bases, with 17 bases sitting between them. The CDR3 sequence is 16 residues long. Here the CDR3 reads CASSLIMAEESYGYTF. The DNA for the CDR3 is TGTGCCAGCAGTTTAATTATGGCAGAAGAAAGCTATGGCTACACCTTC.

This chain joins TRBV4-1 and TRBJ2-3; 8 bases fit TRBD2. The V segment lost 4 bases and the J segment 2 bases; nucleotides outside the gene matches: 17. Germline V gene sequence: CDR1 MGHRA, CDR2 YSYEKL. This CDR3 is 19 amino acids long. This chain's CDR3 is CASSPYPTSAGGDTDTQYF. The DNA of the CDR3 is TGCGCCAGCAGCCCCTACCCGACTAGCGCCGGGGGTGACACAGATACGCAGTATTTT.

The chain employs TRBV11-1 and TRBJ2-5, with 8 bases aligning to TRBD2. CDR1 is SGHAT and CDR2 is FQDESV in the germline V gene (reference sequence). Trimming at V came to 2 bases and at J to 10 bases, leaving 12 bases not matched to a gene. CDR3 size: 15 residues. This CDR3 reads CASSLLAGGRDGQYF. The CDR3 nucleotides read TGTGCCAGCAGCTTATTGGCGGGAGGACGAGACGGCCAGTACTTC.